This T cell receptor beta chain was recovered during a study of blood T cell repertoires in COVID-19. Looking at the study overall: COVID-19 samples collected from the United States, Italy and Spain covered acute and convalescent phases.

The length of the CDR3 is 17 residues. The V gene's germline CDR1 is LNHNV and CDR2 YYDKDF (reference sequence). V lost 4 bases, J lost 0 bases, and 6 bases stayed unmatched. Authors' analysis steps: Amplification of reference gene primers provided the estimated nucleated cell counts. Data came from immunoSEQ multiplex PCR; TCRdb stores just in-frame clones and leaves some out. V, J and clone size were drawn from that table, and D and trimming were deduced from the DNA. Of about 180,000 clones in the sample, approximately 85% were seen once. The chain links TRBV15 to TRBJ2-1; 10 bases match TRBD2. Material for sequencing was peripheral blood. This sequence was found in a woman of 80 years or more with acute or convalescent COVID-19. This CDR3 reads CATSTWTSGLSYNEQFF. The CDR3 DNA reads TGTGCCACCAGCACATGGACTAGCGGCCTCTCCTACAATGAGCAGTTCTTC.